This entry is about one TCR beta chain. Its antigen remains unknown. The record originates from a study of vaccination and CD4 T cells after COVID-19. CDR3 length: 14 amino acids. Germline V lookup: CDR1 SGHNT, CDR2 YENEEA. V lost 5 bases and J 4 bases, leaving 15 bases between the germline ends. The study sequenced cultured CD4+ T cell DNA using the Oncomine TCR Beta short-read assay. TCRdb fed the PCR reads into MiXCR, producing one record per CDR3 protein. The sample holds some 10,000 distinct CDR3 sequences, 46% seen once. The treatment here: approximately 10-day PBMC culture with coronavirus spike peptide pools or control peptides (ViraFEST assay).

Sequenced sample: CD4+ T cells from blood, cultured in vitro. This chain connects TRBV11-3 to TRBJ2-7; D may be TRBD2 (5 bases). The TCR originated in a human donor who had recovered from COVID-19. The CDR3 coding sequence is TGTGCCAGCAGCCTAGCCCTTAGCGCATACGAGCAGTACTTC. Its protein product is CASSLALSAYEQYF.